This paragraph covers one TCR beta chain sequence. The data are from a study of blood T cell repertoires in COVID-19. Turning to the study itself: Specimens from acute and convalescent COVID-19 originated in the United States, Italy and Spain.

CDR1 is MGHRA, CDR2 YSYEKL, per germline. The CDR3 loop spans 14 amino acids. Unmatched junction bases numbered 4, after V lost 3 bases and J lost 6 bases. Profiled with immunoSEQ multiplex PCR; TCRdb holds only in-frame clones, not every one. Of 250,000 to 300,000 clones in the sample, about 87% were seen once. The receptor's source is a woman in her 40s with acute or convalescent COVID-19. Source material: peripheral blood. The rearrangement joins TRBV4-1 to TRBJ2-2; 7 positions agree with TRBD1. The CDR3 protein is CASSQPTGPGELFF. Written as DNA, the CDR3 is TGCGCCAGCAGCCAGCCGACAGGGCCCGGGGAGCTGTTTTTT.